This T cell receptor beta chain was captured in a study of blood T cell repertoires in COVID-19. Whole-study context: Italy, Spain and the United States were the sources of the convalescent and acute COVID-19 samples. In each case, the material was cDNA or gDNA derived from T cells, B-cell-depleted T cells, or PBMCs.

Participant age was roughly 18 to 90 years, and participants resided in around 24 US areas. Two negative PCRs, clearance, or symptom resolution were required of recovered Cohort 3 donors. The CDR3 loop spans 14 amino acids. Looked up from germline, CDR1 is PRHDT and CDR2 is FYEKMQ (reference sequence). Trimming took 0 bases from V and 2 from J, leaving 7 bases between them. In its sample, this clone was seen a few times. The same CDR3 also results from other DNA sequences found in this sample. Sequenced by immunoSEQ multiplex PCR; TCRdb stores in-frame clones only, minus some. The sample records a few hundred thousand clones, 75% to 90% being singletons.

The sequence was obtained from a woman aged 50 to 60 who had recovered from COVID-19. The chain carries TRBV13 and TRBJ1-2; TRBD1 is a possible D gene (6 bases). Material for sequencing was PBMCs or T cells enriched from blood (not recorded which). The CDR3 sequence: CASSLGTGNYGYTF. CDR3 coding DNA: TGTGCCAGCAGCTTAGGCACAGGGAACTATGGCTACACCTTC.